The TCR beta chain described here comes from a study of beta chain features in type 1 diabetes. The wider study: The patient and healthy donor groups were comparable for age, gender and cell yields. General study points: A moderate, significant TCRB CDR3 shortening appeared in type 1 diabetes across four CD4+ subsets. There were fewer insertions and more deletions at the VDJ junctions of type 1 diabetes patients. The similarity of naive, central memory and Treg TCRB repertoires appeared greater among patients than among healthy donors.

Sequenced material consisted of expressed TCRB transcripts (all of the isolated RNA was reverse transcribed). This table comes from immunoSEQ multiplex PCR, and its TCRdb copy is limited to in-frame clones, with some not included. The sample lists 600,000 or so clones, 9.5% to 15% occurring once. In regard to this clone: Its antigen is undetermined.

The CDR3 runs 12 residues. Trimming pared 6 bases from V and 7 bases from J, leaving 12 bases between. Germline V lookup: CDR1 SGHDN, CDR2 FVKESK. This receptor was taken from a man under 40 with type 1 diabetes. The sequencing input was naive CD4+ T cells from blood. The genes are TRBV14 and TRBJ1-2; D call uncertain. The CDR3 sequence is CASRPLEGGYTF. DNA for the CDR3: TGTGCCAGCAGACCCCTCGAAGGTGGCTACACCTTC.